The clone carrying this T cell receptor (beta chain) was seen many times. The data stem from a study of human T cells and chemical hapten exposure. CDR1 is SNHLY, CDR2 FYNNEI, per germline. This CDR3 contains 13 residues. V was shortened by 6 bases and J by 4 bases, with 10 bases between the two germline ends. MiXCR, run by TCRdb on the RACE reads, gives a single entry per CDR3 protein. Of around 45,000 distinct CDR3 sequences in the sample, about 3.7% were seen once. Stated time point: healthy volunteer bleed at 6 weeks. Unfractionated whole blood yielded total RNA. This TCR was sampled from a human donor in good health. Some clones in this sample may be carry-over from other donors' samples. Sequenced: whole blood. The chain is built from TRBV2 and TRBJ2-4; D possibly matches TRBD1 or TRBD2 (5 bases each). The CDR3 DNA reads TGTGCCAGCAGCCGGGGCCTAAAAAACATTCAGTACTTC. Protein product: CASSRGLKNIQYF.